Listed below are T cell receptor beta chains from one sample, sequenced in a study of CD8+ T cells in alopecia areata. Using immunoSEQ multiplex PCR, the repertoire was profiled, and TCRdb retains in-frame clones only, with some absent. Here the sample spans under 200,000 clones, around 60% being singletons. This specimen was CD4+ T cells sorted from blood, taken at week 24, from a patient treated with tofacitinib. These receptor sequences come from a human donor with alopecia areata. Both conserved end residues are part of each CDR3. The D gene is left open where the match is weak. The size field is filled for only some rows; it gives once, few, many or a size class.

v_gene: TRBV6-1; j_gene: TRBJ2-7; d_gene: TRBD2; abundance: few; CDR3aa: CASRSLAGATYEQYF; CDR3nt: TGTGCCAGCAGGTCGCTAGCGGGGGCTACCTACGAGCAGTACTTC
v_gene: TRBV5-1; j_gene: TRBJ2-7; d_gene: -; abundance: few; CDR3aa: CASSYIPGTHEQYF; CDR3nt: TGCGCCAGCAGCTACATCCCAGGGACCCACGAGCAGTACTTC
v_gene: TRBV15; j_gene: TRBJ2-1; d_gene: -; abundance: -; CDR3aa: CATSSDWLVGFEQFF; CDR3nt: TGTGCCACCAGCAGCGACTGGTTGGTTGGTTTTGAGCAGTTCTTC
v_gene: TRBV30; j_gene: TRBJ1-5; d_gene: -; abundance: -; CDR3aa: CAWSVLGTPGNQPQHF; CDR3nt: TGTGCCTGGAGTGTACTTGGGACACCAGGCAATCAGCCCCAGCATTTT
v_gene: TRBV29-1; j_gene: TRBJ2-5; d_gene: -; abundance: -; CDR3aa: CSVGGRAHPETQYF; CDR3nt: TGCAGCGTTGGTGGCAGGGCTCACCCAGAGACCCAGTACTTC
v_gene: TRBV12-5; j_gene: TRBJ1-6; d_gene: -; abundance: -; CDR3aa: CASGPAGSPLHF; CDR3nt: TGTGCTAGTGGCCCGGCGGGTTCACCCCTCCACTTT
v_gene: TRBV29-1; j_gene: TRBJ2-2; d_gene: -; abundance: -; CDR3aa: CSVPGTVNTGELFF; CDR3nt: TGCAGCGTCCCCGGGACGGTGAACACCGGGGAGCTGTTTTTT
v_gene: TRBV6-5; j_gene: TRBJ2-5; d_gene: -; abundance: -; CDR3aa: CASSFDQGQETQYF; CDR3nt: TGTGCCAGCAGTTTTGATCAGGGGCAAGAGACCCAGTACTTC
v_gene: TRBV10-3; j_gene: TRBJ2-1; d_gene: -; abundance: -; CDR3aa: CAISESTGNEQFF; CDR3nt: TGTGCCATCAGTGAGTCGACCGGCAATGAGCAGTTCTTC
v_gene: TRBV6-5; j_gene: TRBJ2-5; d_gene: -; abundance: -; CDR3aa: CASRQGETQYF; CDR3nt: TGTGCCAGCAGACAGGGTGAGACCCAGTACTTC
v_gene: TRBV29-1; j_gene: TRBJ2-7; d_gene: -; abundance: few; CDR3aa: CSVQTVYEQYF; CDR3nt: TGCAGCGTGCAAACCGTCTACGAGCAGTACTTC